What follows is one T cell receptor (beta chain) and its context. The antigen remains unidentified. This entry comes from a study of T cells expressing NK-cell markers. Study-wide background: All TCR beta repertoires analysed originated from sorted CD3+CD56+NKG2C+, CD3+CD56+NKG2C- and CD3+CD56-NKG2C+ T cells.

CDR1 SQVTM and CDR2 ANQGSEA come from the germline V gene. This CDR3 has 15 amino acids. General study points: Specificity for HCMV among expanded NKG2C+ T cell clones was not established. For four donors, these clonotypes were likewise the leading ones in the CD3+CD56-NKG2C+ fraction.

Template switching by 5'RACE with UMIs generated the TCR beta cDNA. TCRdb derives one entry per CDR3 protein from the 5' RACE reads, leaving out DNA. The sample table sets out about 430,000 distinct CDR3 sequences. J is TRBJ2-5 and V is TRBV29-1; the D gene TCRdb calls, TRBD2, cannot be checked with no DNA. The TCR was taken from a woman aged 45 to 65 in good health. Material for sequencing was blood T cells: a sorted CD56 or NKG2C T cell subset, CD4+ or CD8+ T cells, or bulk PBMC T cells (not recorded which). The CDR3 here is CSVDGASGRTETQYF.